A single sample is the source of the 28 T cell receptor beta chains below, sequenced in a study of monozygotic twins with inflammatory bowel disease. TCRdb re-called the 5' RACE reads and shows each CDR3 protein once, DNA omitted. The repertoire shows approximately 150,000 distinct CDR3 sequences; the top ten hold 2% to 3%. Sample: blood. The receptor set was obtained from a human donor with ulcerative colitis or Crohn's disease, or a healthy co-twin of an affected twin (not recorded which).

The V and J genes are TRBV20-1 and TRBJ2-2; the TCRdb call, TRBD2, lacks DNA for checking. CDR3 length: 16 amino acids. The germline CDR1 and CDR2 sequences are DFQATT and SNEGSKA (reference sequence). The CDR3 reads CSARASGGENTGELFF.

The V and J genes are TRBV13 and TRBJ2-7; the D gene TCRdb calls, TRBD1, cannot be checked with no DNA. The CDR3 contains 19 residues. The germline V gene has CDR1 PRHDT and CDR2 FYEKMQ (reference sequence). CDR3 amino acids: CASSPGTGGLNTWGYEQYF.

The chain couples TRBV7-8 to TRBJ2-1; TCRdb's D call of TRBD2 is untestable without DNA. The CDR3 consists of 15 residues. Germline-derived CDR1 and CDR2 are SGHVS and FQNEAQ. The CDR3 loop reads CASSLARTTVNEQFF. The full variable domain, with the rest looked up from reference TRBV7-8 and TRBJ2-1, is GAGVSQSPRYKVAKRGQDVALRCDPISGHVSLFWYQQALGQGPEFLTYFQNEAQLDKSGLPSDRFFAERPEGSVSTLKIQRTQQEDSAVYLCASSLARTTVNEQFFGPGTRLTVL.

The V gene is TRBV4-1, the J gene TRBJ2-1; the TCRdb call, TRBD2, lacks DNA for checking. This CDR3 has 14 amino acids. The germline gives CDR1 MGHRA, CDR2 YSYEKL. CDR3 in amino acids: CASSQPSRRNEQFF.

The rearrangement joins TRBV2 to TRBJ1-4; the D call of TRBD1 rests on TCRdb alone, since no DNA is present to check it. Germline assignment: CDR1 SNHLY and CDR2 FYNNEI. The CDR3 length is 14 residues. CDR3 protein: CASSESRVIEKLFF.

The rearrangement joins TRBV7-9 to TRBJ2-7; checking the TCRdb D call of TRBD1 is not possible without DNA. CDR1 is SEHNR, CDR2 FQNEAQ, per germline (reference sequence). The CDR3 is made up of 16 amino acids. CDR3 protein: CASSPRGQESDYEQYF. The full variable domain, in which reference TRBV7-9 and TRBJ2-7 provide the parts outside the CDR3, is DTGVSQNPRHKITKRGQNVTFRCDPISEHNRLYWYRQTLGQGPEFLTYFQNEAQLEKSRLLSDRFSAERPKGSFSTLEIQRTEQGDSAMYLCASSPRGQESDYEQYFGPGTRLTVT.

The V and J genes are TRBV7-9 and TRBJ2-5; TCRdb returns TRBD2, unconfirmable since there is no DNA. Germline V gene lookup returns CDR1 SEHNR and CDR2 FQNEAQ (reference sequence). The CDR3 runs to 17 residues. The CDR3 sequence: CASSPGTSGVLQETQYF.

This chain joins TRBV12-3 or TRBV12-4 and TRBJ2-1. The CDR3 has 17 residues. CDR3 in amino acids: CASSPYLAASSYNEQFF.

J is TRBJ2-3 and V is TRBV4-1; the D call from TCRdb, TRBD2, cannot be confirmed without DNA. This CDR3 has 15 residues. Germline CDR1 MGHRA, CDR2 YSYEKL. This CDR3 reads CASTSRASGGDTQYF.

The chain links TRBV9 to TRBJ2-3; the TRBD1 assignment by TCRdb is unverifiable without DNA. The CDR3 is 14 amino acids. CDR1 is SGDLS, CDR2 YYNGEE, per germline. CDR3 in amino acids: CASSARQGADTQYF. Full variable domain (outside the CDR3, taken from reference TRBV9 and TRBJ2-3): DSGVTQTPKHLITATGQRVTLRCSPRSGDLSVYWYQQSLDQGLQFLIQYYNGEERAKGNILERFSAQQFPDLHSELNLSSLELGDSALYFCASSARQGADTQYFGPGTRLTVL.

CDR3 sequence reads: CASSWDYSYEQYF. The chain links TRBV5-1 to TRBJ2-7. CDR1 and CDR2 (germline): SGHRS, YFSETQ. CDR3 length: 13 residues.

The chain joins TRBV6-5 to TRBJ2-1; TCRdb returns TRBD1, unconfirmable since there is no DNA. Germline V gives CDR1 MNHEY, CDR2 SVGAGI. The CDR3 length is 16 residues. The CDR3 loop reads CASSYFGGELYNEQFF.

The V gene is TRBV20-1, the J gene TRBJ1-1. This CDR3 contains 13 residues. Germline V gene data show CDR1 as DFQATT and CDR2 as SNEGSKA (reference sequence). CDR3 residues: CSARQDMNTEAFF.

The chain recombines TRBV28 with TRBJ1-6; without DNA, the TCRdb call of TRBD1 cannot be checked. The CDR3 runs to 16 residues. CDR1 and CDR2 from the germline V gene are MDHEN and SYDVKM. The CDR3: CASRLGRGIDGSPLHF.

The chain carries TRBV5-1 and TRBJ1-3; absent DNA, TCRdb's TRBD1 call cannot be checked. Germline assignment: CDR1 SGHRS and CDR2 YFSETQ. This CDR3 comprises 15 residues. CDR3 region: CASSQQGSVGNTIYF.

The CDR3 sequence: CSASGSPPNTEAFF. The rearrangement uses TRBV20-1 and TRBJ1-1; TCRdb reports TRBD1, a call that lacks DNA to check it against. There are 14 residues in the CDR3. Germline V CDR1 and CDR2: DFQATT, SNEGSKA (reference sequence).

The chain has TRBV28 and TRBJ2-4; the D call of TRBD2 rests on TCRdb alone, since no DNA is present to check it. The CDR3 contains 13 residues. Germline-derived CDR1 and CDR2 are MDHEN and SYDVKM. This CDR3 reads CATTPGLGDIQYF.

The chain combines TRBV5-1 with TRBJ2-6; TCRdb designates TRBD1, a call that cannot be tested without DNA. The CDR3 is made up of 16 amino acids. Germline values: CDR1 SGHRS, CDR2 YFSETQ. This CDR3 reads CASSFGLGAGANVLTF.

V usage is TRBV11-2 and J usage is TRBJ2-7; checking the TCRdb D call of TRBD2 is not possible without DNA. Germline V lookup: CDR1 SGHAT, CDR2 FQNNGV. The CDR3 runs 19 residues. CDR3 in amino acids: CASSLGAGWLAGEPYEQYF.

The chain couples TRBV27 to TRBJ2-1; TCRdb picks TRBD1, but there is no DNA to check that call. The V gene's germline CDR1 is MNHEY and CDR2 SMNVEV (reference sequence). The CDR3 runs to 17 residues. The CDR3 sequence is CASSPDRGRPDDNEQFF.

The chain couples TRBV11-2 to TRBJ1-1; without DNA, the TCRdb call of TRBD1 cannot be checked. The CDR3 is 15 residues long. The V gene's germline CDR1 is SGHAT and CDR2 FQNNGV. CDR3 protein: CASSPNRDWLPEAFF.

The genes are TRBV5-1 and TRBJ1-6. CDR1 SGHRS and CDR2 YFSETQ come from the germline V gene. This CDR3 has 16 amino acids. The chain's CDR3 is CASSLTELQYNSPLHF.

This chain links TRBV20-1 with TRBJ2-1; the TCRdb call, TRBD2, lacks DNA for checking. The germline gives CDR1 DFQATT, CDR2 SNEGSKA (reference sequence). The CDR3 consists of 14 residues. Here the CDR3 reads CSAEGLAGESEQFF.

The chain uses TRBV5-1 and TRBJ1-6. The CDR3 runs 16 residues. Germline V gene sequence: CDR1 SGHRS, CDR2 YFSETQ. CDR3 protein: CASSLGTASYNSPLHF.

The gene calls are TRBV28 and TRBJ2-1; TCRdb returns TRBD2, unconfirmable since there is no DNA. Germline V gene sequence: CDR1 MDHEN, CDR2 SYDVKM. The length of the CDR3 is 17 residues. The CDR3 reads CASSLGPSMGAYNEQFF.

The chain couples TRBV28 to TRBJ2-1; the TCRdb D gene call, TRBD2, has no DNA to confirm it. Germline lookup yields CDR1 MDHEN and CDR2 SYDVKM. This CDR3 comprises 18 residues. The CDR3 loop is CASRLGLEMPQANNEQFF.

The genes are TRBV5-1 and TRBJ2-1; the D call of TRBD1 rests on TCRdb alone, since no DNA is present to check it. Per the germline V gene, CDR1 is SGHRS and CDR2 is YFSETQ. This CDR3 has 15 residues. CDR3 loop: CASSLGTKTYNEQFF. The variable domain in full, completed from reference TRBV5-1 and TRBJ2-1, reads KAGVTQTPRYLIKTRGQQVTLSCSPISGHRSVSWYQQTPGQGLQFLFEYFSETQRNKGNFPGRFSGRQFSNSRSEMNVSTLELGDSALYLCASSLGTKTYNEQFFGPGTRLTVL.

The rearrangement links TRBV7-8 to TRBJ1-2; absent DNA, TCRdb's TRBD1 call cannot be checked. Germline V gene data show CDR1 as SGHVS and CDR2 as FQNEAQ. CDR3 length: 13 residues. CDR3 sequence reads: CASSPRTSFDYTF.